The present T cell receptor (beta chain) was sequenced within a study of blood T cells in healthy people across ages. A second roughly 7 to 12 cycle PCR used barcoded and J-beta primers. In TCRdb, the 5' RACE reads were re-called with MiXCR into one record per CDR3 protein. The sample shows hundreds of thousands of distinct CDR3 sequences, about 53% of them seen only once. Broader study findings: Changes in expanded clonotypes were possibly confounded, as the CMV status of donors was unknown.

Comments on this clonotype: The antigen is unknown.

The CDR3 runs to 14 residues. From germline, CDR1 is ENHRY and CDR2 SYGVKD. The chain employs TRBV10-3 and TRBJ2-5; TRBD1 aligns across 10 bases. The last part of the DNA fits TRBJ2-7 better; the J call may be wrong. The source material was blood. The source of this sequence is a man older than 75 in good health. The CDR3 sequence: CAIRIGQGVIEQYF. The DNA of the CDR3 is TGTGCCATCAGAATTGGACAGGGGGTGATCGAGCAGTACTTC.